This TCR beta chain was sequenced in a study of T cells in women clearing cervical HPV infection (dated by TCRdb to the late 2010s). A note on the overall study: The cases were 25 women with histologically confirmed HPV16-related CIN3 or worse, and 2 of those women had invasive cancers. Blood from cases was drawn at the visit where the lesion was first identified, while blood from controls was drawn once the infection was no longer detected. HLA typing was available for only a few women, so HLA type could not be excluded as a confounder. Among cases, blood sampling came a median of approximately 150 days after lesion detection, with an interquartile range of about 85 to 200 days. Cases had a median age of roughly 30 years compared with 38 to 40 for controls, and baseline characteristics showed no significant differences between the groups. The parent cohort enrolled 9,800 or so women aged 18 or older in Guanacaste, Costa Rica, during about 1992 to 1994 and followed them for about 7 years. Quality controls consisted of five blinded duplicates per group, for a total of about 60 samples made up of roughly 50 participants and about 10 replicates. The roughly 27 controls were women who cleared a single incident HPV16 infection within 12 months without developing precancer or cancer. Cases and controls were matched on year of sample collection and on age within five years. An exploratory proof-of-principle case-control study, nested within the Guanacaste HPV Natural History Study in Costa Rica, was conducted to compare TCR repertoires across cervical HPV16 outcomes.

TCR beta CDR3 regions were amplified by multiplex PCR using the immunoSEQ assay from an average of roughly 1,300 ng genomic DNA per sample. Primer bias was corrected in the assay by using a complete synthetic TCR repertoire to establish an amplification baseline. Amplicons were sequenced on the Illumina platform. The source study handled its data this way. Sequences were error-corrected by clustering with frequency ratios and a modified nearest-neighbor algorithm, then analyzed in the immunoSEQ Analyzer with IMGT gene definitions. At each rarefaction depth, TCR richness and evenness were averaged across 20 rarefaction repeats, and samples with fewer sequences than that depth were excluded. Wilcoxon rank sum tests with FDR correction were used to compare relative abundances of V, D and J genes between the groups. In the blinded duplicates, the intraclass correlation was about 96% for TCR richness and averaged about 80% across fewer than 80 gene segments. Entries here come from immuneACCESS through TCRdb and include only in-frame sequences with V and J called. Some clones fail to appear in such tables; in the studies checked, an unresolved V gene covers under half of the shortfall, and the cause of the remainder is unknown. The D gene and trimming were derived from the DNA, and the V and J assignments and clone size from that table. The table for this sample records around 30,000 clones. Around 2.8% of the sample belongs to the ten largest clones.

A remark on this clone: The target of this receptor is not known. Read coverage stops 3 residues before the CDR3 terminus; the germline J gene supplies the remainder.

Every participant had a single incident cervical HPV16 infection, and prevalent HPV16 infections were excluded. Cervical HPV DNA was detected by MY09/MY11 PCR and genotyped by dot-blot hybridization. Fifteen mL of heparinized blood were centrifuged, and the buffy coat was aliquoted, frozen at -30°C, then stored at -80°C. QIAGEN kits were used to extract genomic DNA from buffy coat specimens. Trimming accounts for 4 bases at V and 7 bases at J, while the number of junction bases matched to no gene is 1. Including the terminal cysteine and phenylalanine, the CDR3 comprises 13 residues. The CDR3 was read in part: 30 bases, with the frame set at base 1. Via the germline V gene (reference sequence), CDR1 is GTSNPN and CDR2 SVGIG. General study outcomes and caveats: The cross-sectional design could not show whether associations preceded infection or resulted from it; effector/memory subsets and HPV-specific T cells were not isolated. Significantly higher TCR repertoire richness was observed in CIN3+ cases than in controls across sequencing depths, whereas no difference in evenness was found. Cases were distinguished from controls with an estimated AUC of about 0.78 by random forest classifiers combining richness and V gene abundances. Lower TRBV6-7 relative abundance was observed in cases than in controls (about 0.099% versus 0.17%; Bonferroni P = 0.0008). Because the number of T cells per sample was unknown, the richness differences could reflect varying T-cell content rather than repertoire biology.

The chain couples TRBV30 to TRBJ1-4; TRBD1 matches 12 bases in the middle. The sample consisted of blood buffy coat. This TCR was recovered from a woman aged 18 to 75 with a cervical HPV16 infection that either progressed to CIN3+ or cleared (not recorded which). The covered CDR3 bases are TGTGCCTGGACGGGACAGGGGGCTGAAAAA. This is translated as CAWTGQGAEK. From start to end, the CDR3 is CAWTGQGAEKLFF.